Below are 16 T cell receptor beta chains sequenced from a single sample in a study of Ad26.COV2.S vaccination and SARS-CoV-2 variants. TCRdb's table, derived via immunoSEQ multiplex PCR, lists solely in-frame clones and lacks some. Of a few hundred thousand clones listed, roughly 84% are singletons. Treatment given: some 20 received Ad26.COV2.S at low or high dose, single or two shots; about 5 received placebo; per-sample allocation not given. At day 63 after the first vaccine or placebo injection, samples were drawn. Sequenced material: peripheral blood, taken in a trial of Ad26.COV2.S vaccine versus placebo. These receptors were collected from a person aged 18-65 years who received the Ad26.COV2.S COVID-19 vaccine or a placebo.

The chain uses TRBV27 and TRBJ1-1, with D uncertain. The germline gives CDR1 MNHEY, CDR2 SMNVEV (reference sequence). V was cut by 6 bases and J by 5 bases, with 13 bases left in between. CDR3 length: 13 residues. As DNA, the CDR3 is TGTGCCAGCAGCGGACTTTTCCCTACTGAAGCTTTCTTT. Its translation is CASSGLFPTEAFF.

This sequence joins TRBV27 and TRBJ1-2; the match to TRBD1 covers 11 bases. This CDR3 contains 13 residues. Trimming at V came to 5 bases and at J to 11 bases, leaving 7 bases not matched to a gene. CDR1 and CDR2 from the germline V gene are MNHEY and SMNVEV (reference sequence). The CDR3 DNA reads TGTGCCAGCAGTCATACCGGGACAGGGGGTTACACCTTC. This encodes CASSHTGTGGYTF.

The chain employs TRBV5-8 and TRBJ2-1; a weak D match, TRBD2 (7 bases). Germline CDR1 reads SGHTS; CDR2 reads YDEGEE. Trimming cost V 4 bases and J 0 bases, with 17 bases left between them. The length of the CDR3 is 17 residues. CDR3 loop: CASSGTSSGSSYNEQFF. CDR3 nucleotides: TGTGCCAGCAGCGGGACATCTAGCGGAAGCTCCTACAATGAGCAGTTCTTC.

This chain uses TRBV13 with TRBJ2-7; D not certain. CDR3 length: 13 amino acids. The V gene's germline CDR1 is PRHDT and CDR2 FYEKMQ (reference sequence). V lost 2 bases to trimming and J lost 0 bases, with 5 bases between them. The CDR3 sequence: CASSLSSSYEQYF. As DNA, the CDR3 is TGTGCCAGCAGCTTATCCAGCTCCTACGAGCAGTACTTC.

The rearrangement uses TRBV9 and TRBJ1-6, with D possibly matching TRBD1 (5 bases). Trimming took 3 bases from V and 0 from J, leaving 7 bases between them. The CDR3 length is 15 residues. Germline V gene sequence: CDR1 SGDLS, CDR2 YYNGEE. CDR3 coding DNA: TGTGCCAGCAGCGCCGGGACCTCCTATAATTCACCCCTCCACTTT. Translated, it gives CASSAGTSYNSPLHF.

This chain joins TRBV7-9 and TRBJ1-5; the D gene is possibly TRBD1 (6 bases). V was cut by 0 bases and J by 0 bases, with 12 bases left in between. The CDR3 is 17 amino acids. Germline V lookup: CDR1 SEHNR, CDR2 FQNEAQ (reference sequence). The DNA of the CDR3 is TGTGCCAGCAGCTTAGCCACAGGGCTTTATAGCAATCAGCCCCAGCATTTT. Protein: CASSLATGLYSNQPQHF.

The chain employs TRBV24-1 and TRBJ2-7, with D possibly matching TRBD1 (5 bases). V lost 8 bases and J lost 2, with 18 bases in between. The CDR3 extends over 15 amino acids. The germline V gene encodes CDR1 KGHDR and CDR2 SFDVKD. CDR3 sequence: CATTQGRVLTYEQYF. CDR3 DNA: TGTGCCACCACCCAGGGTAGGGTCCTTACCTACGAGCAGTACTTC.

This chain uses TRBV4-1 with TRBJ2-2; weak D call: TRBD1 (6 bases). The CDR3 is 17 residues long. Looked up from germline, CDR1 is MGHRA and CDR2 is YSYEKL. V was clipped by 4 bases and J by 4 bases, with 19 bases between them. CDR3: CASSPRLGARGTGELFF. CDR3 nucleotide sequence: TGCGCCAGCAGCCCAAGGCTGGGGGCTAGGGGCACCGGGGAGCTGTTTTTT.

This sequence joins TRBV30 and TRBJ1-5; the D is unclear. Germline CDR1 GTSNPN, CDR2 SVGIG (reference sequence). The CDR3 covers 16 residues. Trimming removed 0 bases from V and 4 bases from J, with 16 bases in between. The CDR3 sequence is CAWSVPRATINQPQHF. The CDR3 coding sequence is TGTGCCTGGAGTGTACCCCGCGCCACCATAAATCAGCCCCAGCATTTT.

This clone was detected only a few times. This chain connects TRBV5-4 to TRBJ2-7, with D uncertain. Trimming left V 0 bases short and J 3 bases short, with 4 bases between. There are 12 residues in the CDR3. The germline V gene encodes CDR1 SGHNT and CDR2 YYREEE (reference sequence). Here the CDR3 reads CASSLDFYEQYF. The CDR3 coding sequence is TGTGCCAGCAGCTTGGACTTCTACGAGCAGTACTTC. The full variable domain, in which reference TRBV5-4 and TRBJ2-7 provide the parts outside the CDR3, is ETGVTQSPTHLIKTRGQQVTLRCSSQSGHNTVSWYQQALGQGPQFIFQYYREEENGRGNFPPRFSGLQFPNYSSELNVNALELDDSALYLCASSLDFYEQYFGPGTRLTVT.

This chain joins TRBV6-5 and TRBJ1-1; unclear D gene. Between the trimmed V and J ends, which lost 6 bases and 0 bases, there was a span of 8 bases. The CDR3 spans 13 residues. CDR1 and CDR2 from the germline V gene are MNHEY and SVGAGI. CDR3 nucleotides: TGTGCCAGCAGGGACCCCGTGAACACTGAAGCTTTCTTT. This translates into CASRDPVNTEAFF.

This clone appeared a few times. The same CDR3 also results from other DNA sequences found in this sample. V is TRBV5-1 and J is TRBJ1-4, with TRBD1 matching over 10 bases. The junction had 2 bases not matched to a gene; V was cut back by 0 bases and J by 6 bases. The CDR3 spans 15 residues. The germline V gene has CDR1 SGHRS and CDR2 YFSETQ. The CDR3 protein is CASSLEGQGYEKLFF. CDR3 bases: TGCGCCAGCAGCTTGGAGGGACAGGGGTATGAAAAACTGTTTTTT.

The rearrangement joins TRBV7-2 to TRBJ1-1; D is undetermined. This CDR3 contains 13 residues. Germline-derived CDR1 and CDR2 are SGHTA and FQGNSA. Trimming took 5 bases from V and 1 from J, leaving 8 bases between them. The CDR3 loop is CASSRYGNTEAFF. The CDR3 nucleotides read TGTGCCAGCAGCCGGTACGGGAACACTGAAGCTTTCTTT.

This chain joins TRBV18 and TRBJ1-6; the D is unclear. The CDR3 runs to 17 residues. Germline CDR1 reads KGHSH; CDR2 reads LQKENI. V was clipped by 2 bases and J by 7 bases, with 18 bases between them. The CDR3 loop is CASSPFPPFYRNSPLHF. The CDR3 bases are TGTGCCAGCTCACCATTCCCCCCGTTTTACAGAAATTCACCCCTCCACTTT.

The chain links TRBV25-1 to TRBJ2-7, with D tentatively TRBD2 (5 bases). Germline V gene sequence: CDR1 MGHDK, CDR2 SYGVNS. V dropped 1 base and J dropped 6 bases, with 19 bases sitting between them. The CDR3 spans 16 residues. The CDR3 DNA sequence: TGTGCCAGCAGTGAATCGGGGTCCCCCGACCCCGCCGAGCAGTACTTC. Translation gives CASSESGSPDPAEQYF.

J is TRBJ1-5 and V is TRBV19; D is perhaps TRBD1 (5 bases). This CDR3 is built from 13 residues. Trimming removed 8 bases at V and 0 bases at J, with 8 bases between. The germline V gene has CDR1 LNHDA and CDR2 SQIVND (reference sequence). The CDR3 DNA reads as TGTGCCAGTGGGACGTATAGCAATCAGCCCCAGCATTTT. It yields the protein CASGTYSNQPQHF.